A single sample gave rise to the 30 T cell receptor beta chains below, sequenced in a study of HIV-infected patients and healthy controls. TCRdb reprocessed the 5' RACE reads via MiXCR and lists one record per CDR3 protein. The data hold almost 65,000 distinct CDR3 sequences, with 19% observed a single time. Material: CD4+ T cells from blood. Source of these receptors: a human donor in good health.

CDR3 region: CASSPGHQASTDTQYF. As DNA, the CDR3 is TGTGCCAGCAGCCCAGGACACCAGGCTAGCACAGATACGCAGTATTTT. The chain has TRBV7-8 and TRBJ2-3; D perhaps matches TRBD1 (5 bases). With 5 bases removed from V and 0 bases from J, the gap between germline ends came to 15 bases. CDR1 SGHVS and CDR2 FQNEAQ come from the germline V gene. This CDR3 contains 16 residues. The full variable domain, in which reference TRBV7-8 and TRBJ2-3 provide the parts outside the CDR3, is GAGVSQSPRYKVAKRGQDVALRCDPISGHVSLFWYQQALGQGPEFLTYFQNEAQLDKSGLPSDRFFAERPEGSVSTLKIQRTQQEDSAVYLCASSPGHQASTDTQYFGPGTRLTVL.

The CDR3 coding sequence is TGTGCCAGCAGTTTACAACAGGGCGAGGGCTACACCTTC. It translates to CASSLQQGEGYTF. The rearrangement uses TRBV12-3 or TRBV12-4 and TRBJ1-2; tentatively, D is TRBD1 (6 bases). V was trimmed by 2 bases and J by 8 bases, leaving 12 bases between them. The CDR3 covers 13 residues.

This clonotype was seen just once. The rearrangement links TRBV5-6 to TRBJ1-5, with TRBD1 as a possible D gene (5 bases). CDR1 and CDR2 (germline): SGHDT, YYEEEE. V was cut by 4 bases and J by 5 bases, with 10 bases left in between. CDR3 length: 13 amino acids. CDR3 sequence (DNA): TGTGCCAGCAGCACTAGGGACGATCAGCCCCAGCATTTT. Amino acids: CASSTRDDQPQHF.

The chain carries TRBV18 and TRBJ1-1; no clear D. Germline CDR1 KGHSH, CDR2 LQKENI. The CDR3 is 15 residues long. Trimming left V 2 bases short and J 0 bases short, with 10 bases between. CDR3 DNA sequence: TGTGCCAGCTCACCAGACGGCAGCATGAACACTGAAGCTTTCTTT. Translating gives CASSPDGSMNTEAFF.

This clonotype came up many times. The rearrangement uses TRBV14 and TRBJ2-3; D call uncertain. The CDR3 length is 15 residues. The V end was cut by 5 bases, the J end by 3 bases, with 15 bases between. Per the germline V gene, CDR1 is SGHDN and CDR2 is FVKESK. The CDR3 region has the DNA TGTGCCAGCAGCATCCGGGCCTCCTCAACAGATACGCAGTATTTT. Protein sequence: CASSIRASSTDTQYF.

The V and J genes are TRBV7-9 and TRBJ2-7; a weak D match, TRBD1 (5 bases). Deletions cut 4 bases from V and 4 bases from J, with 14 bases between. CDR1 and CDR2 from the germline V gene are SEHNR and FQNEAQ (reference sequence). The CDR3 is 14 residues long. In DNA form, the CDR3 reads TGTGCCAGCAGCTCGGTACAGGACGGGTACGAGCAGTACTTC. This codes for CASSSVQDGYEQYF.

This clonotype was counted only a few times. V usage is TRBV6-6 and J usage is TRBJ2-5; D is undetermined. The CDR3 covers 11 residues. V dropped 6 bases and J dropped 4 bases, with 6 bases sitting between them. Germline CDR1 MNHNY, CDR2 SVGAGI (reference sequence). CDR3 loop: CASSRRETQYF. The CDR3 DNA reads TGTGCCAGCAGCCGACGAGAGACCCAGTACTTC.

At least ten counts were recorded for this clonotype. The V gene is TRBV11-2, the J gene TRBJ1-2; D is perhaps TRBD1 (5 bases). This CDR3 comprises 15 residues. V lost 5 bases and J 6 bases, leaving 19 bases between the germline ends. CDR1 is SGHAT and CDR2 is FQNNGV in the germline V gene. The CDR3 sequence is CASSPPGLQGHGYTF. CDR3 coding DNA: TGTGCCAGCAGCCCGCCGGGACTCCAAGGCCATGGCTACACCTTC.

The chain carries TRBV6-1 and TRBJ2-7, with TRBD2 matching over 7 bases. The V gene's germline CDR1 is MNHNS and CDR2 SASEGT. J gave up 6 bases and V 8 bases, and 22 bases lay outside the gene matches. The CDR3 loop spans 17 amino acids. CDR3 sequence (DNA): TGTGCCAGCGAGCGAAAGAGTCCTGGCGGGAGTGCGGGCGAGCAGTACTTC. Translated: CASERKSPGGSAGEQYF.

This clonotype was counted a few times. The rearrangement links TRBV29-1 to TRBJ2-3; D might be TRBD1 or TRBD2, each matching 5 bases. Germline values: CDR1 SQVTM, CDR2 ANQGSEA. Trimming stripped 8 bases from V and 0 bases from J, with 9 bases between. The CDR3 loop spans 12 amino acids. CDR3: CSSRDSTDTQYF. The CDR3 DNA reads TGCAGCTCTAGGGACAGCACAGATACGCAGTATTTT.

This chain connects TRBV7-9 to TRBJ2-6, with D possibly matching TRBD2 (5 bases). V shed 1 base and J shed 4 bases, with 14 bases lying between them. Germline CDR1 and CDR2: SEHNR and FQNEAQ (reference sequence). The CDR3 length is 17 residues. In DNA form, the CDR3 reads TGTGCCAGCAGCTTAGGGGCCAAGCGGCTCGGGGCCAACGTCCTGACTTTC. Its translation is CASSLGAKRLGANVLTF. Full variable domain (remainder filled in from reference TRBV7-9 and TRBJ2-6): DTGVSQNPRHKITKRGQNVTFRCDPISEHNRLYWYRQTLGQGPEFLTYFQNEAQLEKSRLLSDRFSAERPKGSFSTLEIQRTEQGDSAMYLCASSLGAKRLGANVLTFGAGSRLTVL.

The chain combines TRBV2 with TRBJ2-3, with TRBD2 identical over 7 bases. The CDR3 length is 15 residues. Germline V gene lookup returns CDR1 SNHLY and CDR2 FYNNEI. The V gene end was trimmed by 8 bases and the J gene end by 1 base; junction bases not matched to a gene: 9. The CDR3 nucleotides read TGTGCCAGCTTCTCGGGGGGAGAAGGCACAGATACGCAGTATTTT. Translating it yields CASFSGGEGTDTQYF.

The chain has TRBV7-8 and TRBJ1-1, with D maybe TRBD1 (5 bases). Trimming took 1 base from V and 5 from J, leaving 17 bases between them. The CDR3 runs to 16 residues. Germline V CDR1 and CDR2: SGHVS, FQNEAQ. CDR3 DNA: TGTGCCAGCAGCTTAGGCGGGTGGCGGGGCGGTACTGAAGCTTTCTTT. Its translation is CASSLGGWRGGTEAFF. Filled out from reference TRBV7-8 and TRBJ1-1, the complete variable domain reads GAGVSQSPRYKVAKRGQDVALRCDPISGHVSLFWYQQALGQGPEFLTYFQNEAQLDKSGLPSDRFFAERPEGSVSTLKIQRTQQEDSAVYLCASSLGGWRGGTEAFFGQGTRLTVV.

Points on this clonotype: Since a much larger clone is just one base distant, this may be a read error. The rearrangement links TRBV6-5 to TRBJ1-4; D not resolved. CDR1 and CDR2 from the germline V gene are MNHEY and SVGAGI. This CDR3 contains 14 residues. The CDR3 region is CASSAKAPLQKLIF. Written as DNA, the CDR3 is TGTGCCAGCAGTGCAAAGGCGCCTCTCCAAAAACTGATTTTT.

The chain carries TRBV29-1 and TRBJ2-1; D not resolved. Looked up from germline, CDR1 is SQVTM and CDR2 is ANQGSEA. The CDR3 spans 11 residues. Trimming took off 4 bases at V and 5 bases at J, with 6 bases between the two ends. CDR3 in amino acids: CSVGVNNEQFF. CDR3 nucleotides: TGCAGCGTTGGGGTTAACAATGAGCAGTTCTTC.

There are many counts of this clonotype. This chain connects TRBV20-1 to TRBJ2-4; TRBD1 is a possible D gene (6 bases). Germline V gene sequence: CDR1 DFQATT, CDR2 SNEGSKA (reference sequence). This CDR3 contains 16 residues. Trimming took 0 bases from V and 4 from J, leaving 16 bases between them. CDR3 DNA sequence: TGCAGTGCTAGAGAAAGAGCCAGGGGCGTAAAAAACATTCAGTACTTC. Protein sequence: CSARERARGVKNIQYF.

This clonotype appeared a few times. The rearrangement uses TRBV11-3 and TRBJ2-3; tentatively, D is TRBD1 or TRBD2 (5 bases each). This CDR3 comprises 15 residues. V was shortened by 1 base and J by 2 bases, with 10 bases between the two germline ends. CDR1 and CDR2 from the germline V gene are SGHNT and YENEEA. CDR3 DNA: TGTGCCAGCAGCTTAGCTGGGGGTACCACAGATACGCAGTATTTT. The encoded protein is CASSLAGGTTDTQYF.

The chain uses TRBV20-1 and TRBJ1-5, with 8 bases fitting TRBD1. With V trimmed by 2 bases and J by 2 bases, 8 bases remained unmatched. CDR1 is DFQATT and CDR2 is SNEGSKA in the germline V gene (reference sequence). This CDR3 has 16 amino acids. CDR3 nucleotides: TGCAGTGCTAGATCCAGGTCGGACAGGGGCAATCAGCCCCAGCATTTT. Translation gives CSARSRSDRGNQPQHF.

This clonotype has ten or more counts. The chain combines TRBV3-1 with TRBJ2-5, with no clear D. Germline CDR1 LGHDT, CDR2 YNNKEL (reference sequence). The V end lost 1 base, the J end lost 4 bases, and 4 bases lay between the germline ends. The CDR3 covers 12 residues. CDR3 nucleotide sequence: TGTGCCAGCAGCCAAGTGCCAGAGACCCAGTACTTC. Protein: CASSQVPETQYF.

This clonotype has only a few counts. V and J are TRBV5-1 and TRBJ2-7, with D maybe TRBD2 (5 bases). The germline gives CDR1 SGHRS, CDR2 YFSETQ. The CDR3 contains 15 residues. Trimming pared 5 bases from V and 2 bases from J, leaving 17 bases between. CDR3 protein: CASSGGLGIAYEQYF. The CDR3 DNA reads as TGCGCCAGCAGTGGCGGACTTGGCATTGCCTACGAGCAGTACTTC.

The rearrangement links TRBV29-1 to TRBJ1-2, with D unclear. CDR3 size: 11 residues. V lost 5 bases and J lost 4, with 8 bases in between. The V gene's germline CDR1 is SQVTM and CDR2 ANQGSEA. The CDR3 protein is CSVSETYGYTF. CDR3 sequence (DNA): TGCAGCGTTAGTGAAACCTATGGCTACACCTTC.

This chain links TRBV10-2 with TRBJ2-4, with D perhaps assigned TRBD1 or TRBD2 (5 bases each). This CDR3 is 17 amino acids long. Trimming took off 3 bases at V and 0 bases at J, with 15 bases between the two ends. Germline V CDR1 and CDR2: WSHSY, SAAADI. The CDR3, as DNA: TGCGCCAGCAGTGATGGGCTAGGGACCTTAGCCAAAAACATTCAGTACTTC. Translated, it gives CASSDGLGTLAKNIQYF.

This chain uses TRBV6-2 or TRBV6-3 with TRBJ2-7; 8 positions match TRBD2. This CDR3 has 15 residues. Germline CDR1 is MNHEY and CDR2 is SVGEGT. V was clipped by 5 bases and J by 7 bases; unmatched bases: 13. CDR3 in DNA: TGTGCCAGCAGTCACCGACAGCGATTAGCGGGGGAGCAGTACTTC. It yields the protein CASSHRQRLAGEQYF.

The rearrangement uses TRBV18 and TRBJ2-4, with TRBD1 matching 9 bases. V lost 0 bases to trimming and J lost 7 bases; unmatched junction nucleotides: 28. The CDR3 consists of 23 residues. Germline CDR1 and CDR2: KGHSH and LQKENI. CDR3 sequence: CASSPPDRGNPWGSVPRSNIQYF. The CDR3 nucleotides are TGTGCCAGCTCACCACCGGACAGGGGAAACCCTTGGGGTTCGGTTCCCCGTTCTAACATTCAGTACTTC.

The V gene is TRBV12-3 or TRBV12-4, the J gene TRBJ2-7; 9 nucleotides line up with TRBD1. The CDR3 is 16 amino acids. V shed 2 bases, J shed 4 bases, and the junction held 9 bases outside the gene matches. CDR3 loop: CASSLLPQGASYEQYF. CDR3 DNA: TGTGCCAGCAGTTTACTCCCACAGGGGGCTTCGTACGAGCAGTACTTC.

V usage is TRBV20-1 and J usage is TRBJ1-5; D ambiguous. The V gene's germline CDR1 is DFQATT and CDR2 SNEGSKA (reference sequence). This CDR3 has 14 amino acids. Trimming removed 0 bases at V and 5 bases at J, with 11 bases between. For the CDR3, the DNA is TGCAGTGCTAGAGACCGGGAATGGCATCAGCCCCAGCATTTT. Its protein product is CSARDREWHQPQHF.

This clonotype was recorded at least ten times. DNA for the CDR3: TGTGCCAGCTCACAAGTGCCAGGGGGCACTGAAGCTTTCTTT. Translating gives CASSQVPGGTEAFF. The V call is TRBV18, the J call TRBJ1-1, with 7 bases aligning to TRBD1. The CDR3 runs to 14 residues. The germline V gene encodes CDR1 KGHSH and CDR2 LQKENI. V trimming: 4 bases; J trimming: 4 bases; junction bases outside the gene matches: 6.

J is TRBJ1-4 and V is TRBV5-8, with unresolved D. V lost 1 base and J 0 bases, leaving 7 bases between the germline ends. In germline, CDR1 is SGHTS, CDR2 YDEGEE. CDR3 length equals 15 residues. CDR3 region: CASSLSSATNEKLFF. The CDR3, as DNA: TGTGCCAGCAGCTTGTCGTCAGCAACTAATGAAAAACTGTTTTTT. Complete variable domain (other parts from reference TRBV5-8 and TRBJ1-4): EAGVTQSPTHLIKTRGQQATLRCSPISGHTSVYWYQQALGLGLQFLLWYDEGEERNRGNFPPRFSGRQFPNYSSELNVNALELEDSALYLCASSLSSATNEKLFFGSGTQLSVL.

The sample holds one count of this clonotype. This chain uses TRBV20-1 with TRBJ2-1; maybe TRBD1 (6 bases). Germline V gene lookup returns CDR1 DFQATT and CDR2 SNEGSKA (reference sequence). The length of the CDR3 is 16 residues. Trimming removed 1 base at V and 5 bases at J, with 18 bases between. The CDR3 DNA reads as TGCAGTGCTAGAGGAGGGGGAGCAGGGGCCAACAATGAGCAGTTCTTC. Its protein product is CSARGGGAGANNEQFF.

V gene TRBV5-4 combines with J gene TRBJ2-1; D is undetermined. V lost 0 bases and J lost 4, with 14 bases in between. Germline loops: CDR1 SGHNT, CDR2 YYREEE (reference sequence). CDR3 length equals 16 residues. CDR3 residues: CASSLATSGRYNEQFF. Written as DNA, the CDR3 is TGTGCCAGCAGCTTGGCGACTTCAGGCCGTTACAATGAGCAGTTCTTC.